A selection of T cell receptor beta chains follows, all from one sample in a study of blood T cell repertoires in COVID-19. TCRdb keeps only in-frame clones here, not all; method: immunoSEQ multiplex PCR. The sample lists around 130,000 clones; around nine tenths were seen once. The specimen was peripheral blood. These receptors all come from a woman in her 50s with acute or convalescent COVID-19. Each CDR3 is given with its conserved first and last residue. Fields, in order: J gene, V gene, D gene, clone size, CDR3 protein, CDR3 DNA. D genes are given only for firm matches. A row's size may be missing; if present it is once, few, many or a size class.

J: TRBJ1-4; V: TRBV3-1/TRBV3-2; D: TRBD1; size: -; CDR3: CASSHDTGAVGEKLFF; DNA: TGTGCCAGCAGCCACGACACAGGGGCGGTCGGTGAAAAACTGTTTTTT
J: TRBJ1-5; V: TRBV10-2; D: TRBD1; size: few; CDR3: CASSHRGNQPQHF; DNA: TGCGCCAGCAGTCACAGGGGGAATCAGCCCCAGCATTTT
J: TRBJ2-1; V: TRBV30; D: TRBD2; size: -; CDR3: CARDSGGANNEQFF; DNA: TGTGCCCGTGATAGCGGGGGGGCCAACAATGAGCAGTTCTTC
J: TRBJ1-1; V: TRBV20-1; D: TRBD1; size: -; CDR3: CSASGQSEAFF; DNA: TGCAGTGCTTCGGGACAGTCTGAAGCTTTCTTT
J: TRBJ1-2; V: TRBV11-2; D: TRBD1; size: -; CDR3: CASSPGTASGYGYTF; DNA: TGTGCCAGCAGCCCAGGGACAGCCAGCGGCTATGGCTACACCTTC
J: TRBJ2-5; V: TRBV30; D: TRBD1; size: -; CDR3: CAGDRTLQETQYF; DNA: TGTGCCGGGGACAGGACCCTCCAAGAGACCCAGTACTTC
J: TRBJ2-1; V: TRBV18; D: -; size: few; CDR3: CASSPPNGGGGNNEQFF; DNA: TGTGCCAGCTCACCACCGAATGGAGGGGGCGGGAACAATGAGCAGTTCTTC
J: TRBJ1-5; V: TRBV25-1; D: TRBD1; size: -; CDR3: CASRRTGDNQPQHF; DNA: TGTGCCAGCCGAAGGACAGGCGACAATCAGCCCCAGCATTTT
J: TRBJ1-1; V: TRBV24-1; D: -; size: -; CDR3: CATSDSSRSREAFF; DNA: TGTGCCACCAGTGATTCCTCTCGATCGCGTGAAGCTTTCTTT
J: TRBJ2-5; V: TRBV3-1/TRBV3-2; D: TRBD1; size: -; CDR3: CASSQVQGEETQYF; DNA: TGTGCCAGCAGCCAAGTCCAGGGGGAAGAGACCCAGTACTTC
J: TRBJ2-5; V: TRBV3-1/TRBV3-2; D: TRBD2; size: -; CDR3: CASSRSGTRLETQYF; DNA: TGTGCCAGCAGCCGTTCCGGGACTAGGTTAGAGACCCAGTACTTC
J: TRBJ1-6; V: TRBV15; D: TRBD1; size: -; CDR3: CATSRVTGRTYNSPLHF; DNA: TGTGCCACCAGCAGGGTGACAGGGAGGACCTATAATTCACCCCTCCACTTT
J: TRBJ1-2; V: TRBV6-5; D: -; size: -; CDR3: CASTLTSYGYTF; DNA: TGTGCCAGCACTTTGACATCCTATGGCTACACCTTC
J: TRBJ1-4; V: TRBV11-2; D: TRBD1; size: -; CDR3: CASSRGQGYEKLFF; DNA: TGTGCCAGCAGCCGAGGACAGGGTTATGAAAAACTGTTTTTT
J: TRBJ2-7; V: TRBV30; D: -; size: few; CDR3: CAWSTAGEQYF; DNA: TGTGCCTGGTCGACCGCGGGGGAGCAGTACTTC
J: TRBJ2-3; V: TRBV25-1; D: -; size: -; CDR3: CASRVTDTQYF; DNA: TGTGCCAGTAGAGTCACAGATACGCAGTATTTT
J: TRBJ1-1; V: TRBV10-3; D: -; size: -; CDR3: CAVGRRGLNTEAFF; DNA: TGTGCCGTGGGAAGAAGGGGTTTGAACACTGAAGCTTTCTTT
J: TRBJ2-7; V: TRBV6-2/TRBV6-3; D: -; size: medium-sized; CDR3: CASSYSVLYEQYF; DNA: TGTGCCAGCAGTTACTCCGTCCTCTACGAGCAGTACTTC
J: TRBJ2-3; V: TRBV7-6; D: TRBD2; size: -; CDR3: CASSFLAGGLDTQYF; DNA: TGTGCCAGCAGCTTTCTAGCGGGAGGCCTGGATACGCAGTATTTT
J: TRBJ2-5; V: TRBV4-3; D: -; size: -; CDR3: CASSQGARETQYF; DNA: TGCGCCAGCAGCCAGGGGGCAAGGGAGACCCAGTACTTC